One sample yielded the 29 T cell receptor beta chains listed below, sequenced in a study of blood T cell repertoires in COVID-19. Generated by immunoSEQ multiplex PCR, the TCRdb table keeps only in-frame clones and is missing some. The data show 100,000 or so clones, 91% seen once. The sequenced sample consisted of peripheral blood. These receptors originate from a man aged 55 to 70 with acute or convalescent COVID-19.

The chain uses TRBV10-2 and TRBJ1-2; 7 positions match TRBD1. Germline CDR1 is WSHSY and CDR2 is SAAADI. J gave up 7 bases and V 2 bases, and 4 bases lay outside the gene matches. This CDR3 region has 13 residues. The CDR3 coding sequence is TGCGCCAGCAGTGAGCCAGGGGGTGGTGGCTACACCTTC. Its protein is CASSEPGGGGYTF.

CDR3 coding DNA: TGTGCCAGCAGCTCGGACAGGGCAGATACGCAGTATTTT. It encodes CASSSDRADTQYF. This chain connects TRBV11-2 to TRBJ2-3, with 8 positions matching TRBD1. The V gene end was trimmed by 4 bases and the J gene end by 4 bases; junction bases not matched to a gene: 1. Germline V lookup: CDR1 SGHAT, CDR2 FQNNGV. The CDR3 totals 13 residues.

The chain has TRBV27 and TRBJ1-6; D is unclear. The CDR3 has 13 amino acids. Trimming cost V 3 bases and J 4 bases, with 4 bases left between them. Germline V gives CDR1 MNHEY, CDR2 SMNVEV (reference sequence). CDR3 sequence (DNA): TGTGCCAGCAGTTTCCCATATAATTCACCCCTCCACTTT. Translation gives CASSFPYNSPLHF.

The gene calls are TRBV30 and TRBJ1-5; D possibly corresponds to TRBD1 (5 bases). CDR1 and CDR2 (germline): GTSNPN, SVGIG (reference sequence). This CDR3 spans 14 amino acids. The germline V and J ends were trimmed by 1 base and 4 bases, with 11 bases remaining between them. CDR3 loop: CAWSEGAWNQPQHF. Written as DNA, the CDR3 is TGTGCCTGGAGTGAAGGGGCATGGAATCAGCCCCAGCATTTT.

Only one count was recorded for this clone. The chain couples TRBV19 to TRBJ1-1; no firm D call. The CDR3 loop spans 14 amino acids. Germline V lookup: CDR1 LNHDA, CDR2 SQIVND (reference sequence). V gave up 5 bases and J gave up 1 base, with 11 bases separating them. CDR3 region: CASSPFIRNTEAFF. In nucleotides, the CDR3 is TGTGCCAGTAGTCCCTTTATCAGGAACACTGAAGCTTTCTTT.

This chain joins TRBV28 and TRBJ1-4, with D possibly matching TRBD1 (5 bases). The germline gives CDR1 MDHEN, CDR2 SYDVKM. This CDR3 spans 12 amino acids. V gave up 7 bases and J gave up 8 bases, with 11 bases separating them. The CDR3 nucleotides read TGTGCCAGCACCCCGGGGGAGGAAAAACTGTTTTTT. As protein: CASTPGEEKLFF. The full variable domain, completed using reference TRBV28 and TRBJ1-4, is DVKVTQSSRYLVKRTGEKVFLECVQDMDHENMFWYRQDPGLGLRLIYFSYDVKMKEKGDIPEGYSVSREKKERFSLILESASTNQTSMYLCASTPGEEKLFFGSGTQLSVL.

This sequence joins TRBV3-1 (or the pseudogene TRBV3-2) and TRBJ2-4; D is uncertain. This CDR3 has 14 residues. The germline V gene has CDR1 LGHDT and CDR2 YNNKEL (reference sequence). The V and J ends lost 4 bases and 4 bases respectively, with 11 bases between them. CDR3 region: CASSPPTQKNIQYF. CDR3 sequence (DNA): TGTGCCAGCAGCCCGCCGACTCAGAAAAACATTCAGTACTTC.

The chain joins TRBV11-2 to TRBJ2-1; 7 bases line up with TRBD2. CDR3 length: 16 amino acids. V trimming: 4 bases; J trimming: 8 bases; junction bases outside the gene matches: 14. The germline CDR1 and CDR2 sequences are SGHAT and FQNNGV. The CDR3 is CASSSSNAGVLYEQFF. The CDR3 DNA is TGTGCCAGCAGCTCGTCAAATGCGGGGGTCTTATATGAGCAGTTCTTC. The full variable domain, with the rest looked up from reference TRBV11-2 and TRBJ2-1, is EAGVAQSPRYKIIEKRQSVAFWCNPISGHATLYWYQQILGQGPKLLIQFQNNGVVDDSQLPKDRFSAERLKGVDSTLKIQPAKLEDSAVYLCASSSSNAGVLYEQFFGPGTRLTVL.

The chain couples TRBV10-1 to TRBJ2-2; 7 bases are a match to TRBD1. Germline trimming cut 0 bases from V and 1 base from J; bases unmatched to any gene: 2. Germline CDR1 reads WNHNN; CDR2 reads SYGVQD (reference sequence). There are 16 residues in the CDR3. The CDR3 DNA reads TGCGCCAGCAGTGAGTCCCGGACAGGGAACACCGGGGAGCTGTTTTTT. Translated: CASSESRTGNTGELFF.

The chain recombines TRBV28 with TRBJ2-2; tentatively, D is TRBD2 (7 bases). With 1 base removed from V and 1 base from J, the gap between germline ends came to 22 bases. Germline CDR1 reads MDHEN; CDR2 reads SYDVKM. The CDR3 loop spans 20 amino acids. The CDR3 sequence: CASSLYLSARGGENTGELFF. The CDR3 coding sequence is TGTGCCAGCAGTTTATATTTATCGGCGAGGGGGGGCGAGAACACCGGGGAGCTGTTTTTT.

The V call is TRBV27, the J call TRBJ2-1, with D perhaps TRBD2 (6 bases). V was shortened by 3 bases and J by 7 bases, with 10 bases between the two germline ends. This CDR3 has 13 amino acids. Per the germline V gene, CDR1 is MNHEY and CDR2 is SMNVEV (reference sequence). CDR3 sequence: CASSFGRSNEQFF. For the CDR3, the DNA is TGTGCCAGCAGTTTCGGGAGATCTAATGAGCAGTTCTTC.

DNA for the CDR3: TGTGCCAGTAGTACCTCAGGGGGCGTTCAGCCCCAGCATTTT. It specifies CASSTSGGVQPQHF. The chain has TRBV19 and TRBJ1-5; 8 bases fit TRBD1. The CDR3 runs 14 residues. From germline, CDR1 is LNHDA and CDR2 SQIVND (reference sequence). The V segment lost 4 bases and the J segment 6 bases; nucleotides outside the gene matches: 5.

This sequence joins TRBV4-2 and TRBJ1-1; D might be TRBD1 (6 bases). Between the trimmed V and J ends, which lost 3 bases and 0 bases, there was a span of 14 bases. The CDR3 spans 16 residues. Germline loops: CDR1 LGHNA, CDR2 YNFKEQ. The DNA of the CDR3 is TGTGCCAGCAGCCATCCCCGACAGGCTATGAACACTGAAGCTTTCTTT. Its protein product is CASSHPRQAMNTEAFF.

The gene calls are TRBV5-1 and TRBJ2-1, with TRBD2 identical over 12 bases. The germline CDR1 and CDR2 sequences are SGHRS and YFSETQ. V shed 4 bases, J shed 7 bases, and the junction held 6 bases outside the gene matches. CDR3 length equals 15 residues. The CDR3 protein is CASSPAGLAGNEQFF. The CDR3 region has the DNA TGCGCCAGCAGCCCGGCCGGACTAGCGGGAAATGAGCAGTTCTTC.

Points on this clone: The identical CDR3 is also encoded by other nucleotide sequences in the sample. The V gene is TRBV13, the J gene TRBJ1-1; D is ambiguous. This CDR3 has 14 residues. Deletions cut 1 base from V and 0 bases from J, with 6 bases between. The germline V gene encodes CDR1 PRHDT and CDR2 FYEKMQ (reference sequence). The CDR3, as DNA: TGTGCCAGCAGCTTAGCAGGCATGAACACTGAAGCTTTCTTT. Translating it yields CASSLAGMNTEAFF.

CDR3 bases: TGTGCCAGCACCCCGGGCAGGGGTCTTAACTATGGCTACACCTTC. It encodes CASTPGRGLNYGYTF. V usage is TRBV27 and J usage is TRBJ1-2; tentatively, D is TRBD1 (6 bases). The CDR3 runs to 15 residues. Trimming took off 7 bases at V and 1 base at J, with 16 bases between the two ends. Germline CDR1 is MNHEY and CDR2 is SMNVEV (reference sequence).

The sample holds one count of this clone. V is TRBV5-1 and J is TRBJ1-1; D is unclear. This CDR3 comprises 15 residues. Germline V gene lookup returns CDR1 SGHRS and CDR2 YFSETQ. V was shortened by 7 bases and J by 2 bases, with 18 bases between the two germline ends. The CDR3 region has the DNA TGCGCCAGCTCCCCCCGCTCAGGCCGAAACACTGAAGCTTTCTTT. It encodes CASSPRSGRNTEAFF.

The V gene is TRBV28, the J gene TRBJ1-2; tentatively, D is TRBD1 (5 bases). CDR3 length: 12 amino acids. Looked up from germline, CDR1 is MDHEN and CDR2 is SYDVKM. The ends were cut back, 6 bases at V and 3 bases at J, with 8 bases in the middle. CDR3 protein: CASRGAHYGYTF. The CDR3 bases are TGTGCCAGCAGAGGGGCACACTATGGCTACACCTTC.

The chain couples TRBV19 to TRBJ2-2; tentatively, D is TRBD2 (6 bases). Germline lookup yields CDR1 LNHDA and CDR2 SQIVND (reference sequence). This CDR3 has 16 amino acids. V was cut by 1 base and J by 4 bases, with 13 bases left in between. DNA of the CDR3: TGTGCCAGTAGTATAGCGGTGGGAGGTGGCACCGGGGAGCTGTTTTTT. It is translated as CASSIAVGGGTGELFF.

The chain links TRBV27 to TRBJ2-1; weak D call: TRBD2 (6 bases). The germline V gene encodes CDR1 MNHEY and CDR2 SMNVEV (reference sequence). CDR3 length equals 14 residues. The V end was cut by 5 bases, the J end by 8 bases, with 16 bases between. The CDR3 DNA follows: TGTGCCAGCAGTCTGGGACTTATAGACGATGAGCAGTTCTTC. Protein sequence: CASSLGLIDDEQFF.

The chain couples TRBV4-1 to TRBJ2-2; possible D gene TRBD2, 5 bases. The germline V gene encodes CDR1 MGHRA and CDR2 YSYEKL. The CDR3 is made up of 20 amino acids. V gave up 0 bases and J gave up 0 bases, with 20 bases separating them. The CDR3: CASSQDKSPLTGTNTGELFF. In DNA, the CDR3 is TGCGCCAGCAGCCAAGATAAGAGCCCCCTGACCGGGACGAACACCGGGGAGCTGTTTTTT.

This chain joins TRBV18 and TRBJ2-7; 7 bases line up with TRBD1. Looked up from germline, CDR1 is KGHSH and CDR2 is LQKENI. J was trimmed by 6 bases and V by 3 bases; bases with no gene match: 2. This CDR3 contains 12 residues. The DNA for the CDR3 is TGTGCCAGCTCACCGACAGGGTTCGAGCAGTACGTC. Its translation: CASSPTGFEQYV.

This clone appeared once. The chain joins TRBV29-1 to TRBJ1-1; 9 bases are a match to TRBD1. V shed 5 bases, J shed 1 base, and the junction held 2 bases outside the gene matches. The length of the CDR3 is 13 residues. The germline V gene has CDR1 SQVTM and CDR2 ANQGSEA. CDR3 loop: CSVLGQGNTEAFF. CDR3 nucleotide sequence: TGCAGCGTTCTGGGACAGGGGAACACTGAAGCTTTCTTT.

This clone was recorded once. This sequence joins TRBV4-1 and TRBJ2-7; the D gene is possibly TRBD2 (6 bases). CDR1 and CDR2 from the germline V gene are MGHRA and YSYEKL. The CDR3 loop spans 16 amino acids. V was trimmed by 2 bases and J by 2 bases, leaving 16 bases between them. Here the CDR3 reads CASSQNPSGSTYEQYF. CDR3 nucleotide sequence: TGCGCCAGCAGCCAAAACCCGAGCGGGTCCACCTACGAGCAGTACTTC.

The chain joins TRBV11-3 to TRBJ2-7; TRBD2 matches at 8 bases. V lost 3 bases to trimming and J lost 7 bases; unmatched junction nucleotides: 8. This CDR3 region has 14 residues. Germline lookup yields CDR1 SGHNT and CDR2 YENEEA. Here the CDR3 reads CASSLGAGVLEQYF. CDR3 coding DNA: TGTGCCAGCAGCTTGGGAGCGGGAGTGCTTGAGCAGTACTTC. Supplemented by reference TRBV11-3 and TRBJ2-7, the full variable domain reads EAGVVQSPRYKIIEKKQPVAFWCNPISGHNTLYWYLQNLGQGPELLIRYENEEAVDDSQLPKDRFSAERLKGVDSTLKIQPAELGDSAVYLCASSLGAGVLEQYFGPGTRLTVT.

This clone was seen more than once but under ten times. The J gene is TRBJ2-2, the V gene TRBV10-3, with 10 bases lining up with TRBD2. CDR1 ENHRY and CDR2 SYGVKD come from the germline V gene. The V gene end was trimmed by 11 bases and the J gene end by 1 base; junction bases not matched to a gene: 4. The CDR3 is made up of 14 amino acids. CDR3 region: CAARTSGNTGELFF. The CDR3 DNA reads TGTGCCGCACGGACTAGCGGGAACACCGGGGAGCTGTTTTTT.

The chain is built from TRBV28 and TRBJ2-1; 8 bases map to TRBD1. The CDR3 spans 15 residues. With 6 bases clipped from V and 8 bases from J, the junction kept 12 bases outside the gene matches. Germline values: CDR1 MDHEN, CDR2 SYDVKM. The chain's CDR3 is CASRFDRGAVYEQFF. CDR3 DNA sequence: TGTGCCAGCAGGTTTGACAGGGGCGCTGTATATGAGCAGTTCTTC.

The rearrangement links TRBV9 to TRBJ1-2; 9 nucleotides line up with TRBD1. This CDR3 comprises 15 residues. Germline V gene sequence: CDR1 SGDLS, CDR2 YYNGEE. With 3 bases clipped from V and 4 bases from J, the junction kept 7 bases outside the gene matches. CDR3 sequence reads: CASSELTGGVYGYTF. Here the CDR3 DNA reads TGTGCCAGCAGCGAACTCACAGGGGGCGTCTATGGCTACACCTTC. The whole variable domain, filled in from reference TRBV9 and TRBJ1-2, reads DSGVTQTPKHLITATGQRVTLRCSPRSGDLSVYWYQQSLDQGLQFLIQYYNGEERAKGNILERFSAQQFPDLHSELNLSSLELGDSALYFCASSELTGGVYGYTFGSGTRLTVV.

V and J are TRBV4-2 and TRBJ2-5; 8 positions agree with TRBD1. This CDR3 is 16 amino acids long. V trimming: 2 bases; J trimming: 0 bases; junction bases outside the gene matches: 5. Germline V lookup: CDR1 LGHNA, CDR2 YNFKEQ. CDR3 bases: TGTGCCAGCAGCCAAACGGGACAGGCGTACCAAGAGACCCAGTACTTC. It translates to CASSQTGQAYQETQYF.